The T cell receptor (beta chain) under discussion was sequenced for a study of blood T cell repertoires in COVID-19. The overall study: The United States, Italy and Spain supplied acute and convalescent COVID-19 samples.

Germline CDR1 KGHSH, CDR2 LQKENI. The V gene end was trimmed by 3 bases and the J gene end by 9 bases; junction bases not matched to a gene: 4. The CDR3 extends over 15 amino acids. Sequenced by immunoSEQ multiplex PCR; TCRdb stores in-frame clones only, minus some. The sample records about 670,000 clones, over 80% being singletons. V gene TRBV18 combines with J gene TRBJ1-6; TRBD1 aligns across 11 bases. The sample was peripheral blood. This sequence originates from a woman between 18 and 29 years old with acute or convalescent COVID-19. The CDR3, as DNA: TGTGCCAGCTCACCCCAGGACAGGGGGCCTTCACCCCTCCACTTT. The encoded protein is CASSPQDRGPSPLHF.